Presented here are 17 T cell receptor beta chains from one specimen sequenced in a study of cytomegalovirus exposure and HLA in healthy donors. It was with 60 Vbeta and 13 Jbeta primers that the PCR ran. Some clones are missing from TCRdb's copy, which holds only in-frame ones; the method was immunoSEQ multiplex PCR. Recorded here are over 100,000 clones; the top ten clones represent roughly 3.5%. Sequencing was performed on PBMCs. These receptors were collected from a man aged 25-45 years in good health and CMV-seronegative.

Here the CDR3 DNA reads TGTGCCACCTCGGGAGGGGCCGACAATGAGCAGTTCTTC. It specifies CATSGGADNEQFF. The chain has TRBV18 and TRBJ2-1; the match to TRBD2 covers 8 bases. Per the germline V gene, CDR1 is KGHSH and CDR2 is LQKENI. Trimming cost V 10 bases and J 5 bases; bases outside gene matches: 7. The CDR3 extends over 13 amino acids.

The chain uses TRBV15 and TRBJ2-5; TRBD1 agrees at 8 bases. This CDR3 contains 15 residues. Per the germline V gene, CDR1 is LNHNV and CDR2 is YYDKDF (reference sequence). Germline trimming cut 4 bases from V and 4 bases from J; bases unmatched to any gene: 8. This CDR3 reads CATSIYSGGGETQYF. The CDR3 region has the DNA TGTGCCACCAGCATCTACTCAGGGGGCGGAGAGACCCAGTACTTC.

A word on this clone: Other DNA variants within this sample encode the same CDR3. The chain has TRBV18 and TRBJ2-7; TRBD2 is a possible D gene (6 bases). The germline gives CDR1 KGHSH, CDR2 LQKENI. Trimming removed 2 bases at V and 0 bases at J, with 8 bases between. CDR3 size: 14 residues. CDR3 DNA: TGTGCCAGCTCACCAGGGGGGAGCTCCTACGAGCAGTACTTC. Translation: CASSPGGSSYEQYF.

The rearrangement links TRBV30 to TRBJ2-7; tentatively, D is TRBD1 (5 bases). V was clipped by 6 bases and J by 3 bases, with 21 bases between them. Germline CDR1 reads GTSNPN; CDR2 reads SVGIG (reference sequence). The CDR3 contains 15 residues. The CDR3, as DNA: TGTGCCTGTTGTAGAAGGCAGGGCTATATCTACGAGCAGTACTTC. It translates to CACCRRQGYIYEQYF. Full variable domain (outside the CDR3, taken from reference TRBV30 and TRBJ2-7): SQTIHQWPATLVQPVGSPLSLECTVEGTSNPNLYWYRQAAGRGLQLLFYSVGIGQISSEVPQNLSASRPQDRQFILSSKKLLLSDSGFYLCACCRRQGYIYEQYFGPGTRLTVT.

This chain joins TRBV14 and TRBJ1-2; D unclear. Germline-derived CDR1 and CDR2 are SGHDN and FVKESK. The CDR3 has 13 amino acids. The V gene lost 0 bases and the J gene lost 7 bases, with 9 bases spanning the gap. In DNA form, the CDR3 reads TGTGCCAGCAGCCAAGATCCTGAGGGTGGCTACACCTTC. This encodes CASSQDPEGGYTF.

The rearrangement uses TRBV28 and TRBJ2-3; 7 nucleotides match TRBD1. V lost 1 base and J lost 0; bases outside the gene matches: 4. The length of the CDR3 is 16 residues. Germline CDR1 reads MDHEN; CDR2 reads SYDVKM. The CDR3 coding sequence is TGTGCCAGCAGTTTATCAGGGGGTTTTAGCACAGATACGCAGTATTTT. Its protein is CASSLSGGFSTDTQYF. Filled out from reference TRBV28 and TRBJ2-3, the complete variable domain reads DVKVTQSSRYLVKRTGEKVFLECVQDMDHENMFWYRQDPGLGLRLIYFSYDVKMKEKGDIPEGYSVSREKKERFSLILESASTNQTSMYLCASSLSGGFSTDTQYFGPGTRLTVL.

The CDR3 sequence: CSAPREKLFF. Here the CDR3 DNA reads TGCAGTGCCCCCAGGGAAAAACTGTTTTTT. The chain uses TRBV20-1 and TRBJ1-4; the D is unclear. Germline V gene data show CDR1 as DFQATT and CDR2 as SNEGSKA (reference sequence). The ends were cut back, 6 bases at V and 8 bases at J, with 7 bases in the middle. This CDR3 region has 10 residues.

CDR3 DNA sequence: TGTGCCAGCAGTGTGAACAGGGGCTACGAGCAGTACTTC. Protein: CASSVNRGYEQYF. The chain links TRBV2 to TRBJ2-7, with TRBD1 matching over 7 bases. Losses at the gene ends were 4 bases for V and 3 bases for J; bases not matched to a gene: 3. The CDR3 contains 13 residues. Germline V CDR1 and CDR2: SNHLY, FYNNEI.

The V and J genes are TRBV6-5 and TRBJ2-7; tentatively, D is TRBD1 (5 bases). Deletions cut 5 bases from V and 7 bases from J, with 21 bases between. CDR1 is MNHEY, CDR2 SVGAGI, per germline. This CDR3 region has 15 residues. CDR3 residues: CASSRDRRTLGEQYF. The DNA for the CDR3 is TGTGCCAGCAGTCGCGACAGACGGACCTTGGGGGAGCAGTACTTC.

J is TRBJ1-1 and V is TRBV5-4; 7 nucleotides match TRBD1. The CDR3 length is 15 residues. With V trimmed by 4 bases and J by 6 bases, 12 bases remained unmatched. The germline V gene encodes CDR1 SGHNT and CDR2 YYREEE (reference sequence). The CDR3 is CASSGWDSPVPEAFF. The CDR3 DNA is TGTGCCAGCAGCGGCTGGGACAGCCCGGTGCCTGAAGCTTTCTTT.

This chain uses TRBV7-6 with TRBJ1-1, with TRBD1 matching 9 bases. The junction had 2 bases not matched to a gene; V was cut back by 1 base and J by 2 bases. The V gene's germline CDR1 is SGHVS and CDR2 FNYEAQ. The length of the CDR3 is 15 residues. The DNA for the CDR3 is TGTGCCAGCAGCTTAGGGGGACAGGGTAACACTGAAGCTTTCTTT. Translation gives CASSLGGQGNTEAFF.

The V gene is TRBV25-1, the J gene TRBJ1-1; 7 bases are a match to TRBD1. This CDR3 has 16 amino acids. Germline CDR1 is MGHDK and CDR2 is SYGVNS. Unmatched junction bases numbered 10, after V lost 1 base and J lost 5 bases. The CDR3 is CASSESTQGWRTEAFF. CDR3 sequence (DNA): TGTGCCAGCAGTGAATCCACACAGGGGTGGAGAACTGAAGCTTTCTTT.

This rearrangement joins TRBV30 to TRBJ2-2; a weak D match, TRBD2 (7 bases). CDR3 length: 15 residues. The V end lost 3 bases, the J end lost 4 bases, and 15 bases lay between the germline ends. Germline values: CDR1 GTSNPN, CDR2 SVGIG (reference sequence). DNA for the CDR3: TGTGCCTGGAGCTACTTTAGGGGGGGCACCGGGGAGCTGTTTTTT. Its protein is CAWSYFRGGTGELFF.

The V gene is TRBV19, the J gene TRBJ2-3; unclear D gene. V was clipped by 6 bases and J by 6 bases, with 13 bases between them. CDR1 LNHDA and CDR2 SQIVND come from the germline V gene (reference sequence). The CDR3 sequence is 13 residues long. As DNA, the CDR3 is TGTGCCAGTAGCCCACGGTATTCGGATACGCAGTATTTT. Its translation: CASSPRYSDTQYF. Full variable domain (rest looked up from reference TRBV19 and TRBJ2-3): DGGITQSPKYLFRKEGQNVTLSCEQNLNHDAMYWYRQDPGQGLRLIYYSQIVNDFQKGDIAEGYSVSREKKESFPLTVTSAQKNPTAFYLCASSPRYSDTQYFGPGTRLTVL.

CDR3 sequence: CASSLRGGTEAFF. CDR3 DNA: TGTGCCAGCAGCTTGAGGGGGGGCACTGAAGCTTTCTTT. The chain employs TRBV5-6 and TRBJ1-1; tentative D call: TRBD1 (6 bases). In germline, CDR1 is SGHDT, CDR2 YYEEEE. CDR3 length: 13 amino acids. The V end lost 1 base, the J end lost 4 bases, and 8 bases lay between the germline ends. Filled out from reference TRBV5-6 and TRBJ1-1, the complete variable domain reads DAGVTQSPTHLIKTRGQQVTLRCSPKSGHDTVSWYQQALGQGPQFIFQYYEEEERQRGNFPDRFSGHQFPNYSSELNVNALLLGDSALYLCASSLRGGTEAFFGQGTRLTVV.

The chain is built from TRBV19 and TRBJ2-5; 7 nucleotides align to TRBD1. The CDR3 sequence is 13 residues long. Per the germline V gene, CDR1 is LNHDA and CDR2 is SQIVND (reference sequence). The J segment lost 4 bases and the V segment lost 7 bases, leaving 6 bases of the junction unmatched. Here the CDR3 reads CASKVAGGETQYF. As DNA, the CDR3 is TGTGCCAGTAAGGTGGCAGGGGGAGAGACCCAGTACTTC.

The chain recombines TRBV28 with TRBJ1-2; no firm D call. From germline, CDR1 is MDHEN and CDR2 SYDVKM. The CDR3 runs 13 residues. V lost 6 bases and J lost 5, with 13 bases in between. The CDR3 is CASSVGIFYGYTF. CDR3 nucleotide sequence: TGTGCCAGCAGCGTCGGGATTTTTTATGGCTACACCTTC.